The following is a T cell receptor (beta chain) sequence with its context. Its matching antigen is unknown. This record belongs to a study of T cell repertoires in cytomegalovirus infection. Study-level points and caveats: HLA-C-restricted TCR beta clonotypes specific for CMV led the ex vivo response.

Germline V lookup: CDR1 MNHEY, CDR2 SVGEGT. The V and J ends lost 2 bases and 5 bases, in that order; junction bases with no gene match: 17. CDR3 length equals 18 residues. TCRdb recomputed calls from the reads with MiXCR, one row per CDR3 protein. The table shows roughly 570,000 distinct CDR3 sequences, with roughly 42% occurring only once. The clonotype comes from a human donor in good health (CMV status not recorded). Some clones in this sample may be carry-over from other donors' samples. The genes are TRBV6-2 or TRBV6-3 and TRBJ2-5; TRBD1 aligns across 7 bases. The sequencing used cultured PBMCs, collected from culture after CMV antigen stimulation. As DNA, the CDR3 is TGTGCCAGCAGTTACGAAACAGGGGTTGTTGTTCTCGACGAGACCCAGTACTTC. This translates into CASSYETGVVVLDETQYF.